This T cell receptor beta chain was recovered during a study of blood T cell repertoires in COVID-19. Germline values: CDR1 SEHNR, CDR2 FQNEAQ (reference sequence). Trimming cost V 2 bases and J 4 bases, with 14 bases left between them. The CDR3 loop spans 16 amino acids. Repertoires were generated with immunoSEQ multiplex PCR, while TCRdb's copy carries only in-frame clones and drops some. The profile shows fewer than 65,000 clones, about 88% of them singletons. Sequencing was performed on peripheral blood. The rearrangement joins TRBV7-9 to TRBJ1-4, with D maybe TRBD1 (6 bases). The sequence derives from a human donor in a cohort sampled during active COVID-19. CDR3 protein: CASSLPPTGLNEKLFF. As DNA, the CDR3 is TGTGCCAGCAGCTTACCCCCGACAGGACTTAATGAAAAACTGTTTTTT.